Presented here are 18 T cell receptor beta chains from one specimen sequenced in a study of blood T cells in healthy people across ages (dated by TCRdb to about 2015). Receptor libraries were prepared by 5' RACE. The data were produced on an Illumina HiSeq 2500. A second roughly 6 to 12 cycle PCR used a sample-barcoded 5' primer and a J-beta primer mix. TCRdb took the public reads, trimmed them with fastp at Q25, ran MiXCR for clone calling and kept in-frame beta chains. A single entry per CDR3 protein holds the most common genes and DNA from its merged rows. The sample table records approximately 830,000 distinct CDR3 sequences; around 62% of these occur just once. Clones ranked in the top ten supply about a quarter of the sample. The specimen was blood. The receptors come from a man aged 25-45 years in good health.

The chain carries TRBV4-3 and TRBJ1-1; D is undetermined. The CDR3 extends over 14 amino acids. Looked up from germline, CDR1 is LGHNA and CDR2 is YSLEER. Trimming took off 3 bases at V and 2 bases at J, with 10 bases between the two ends. CDR3 sequence reads: CASSHSMSNTEAFF. CDR3 coding DNA: TGCGCCAGCAGCCACTCAATGAGTAACACTGAAGCTTTCTTT.

This chain links TRBV20-1 with TRBJ1-2, with 11 bases matching TRBD1. The germline V gene encodes CDR1 DFQATT and CDR2 SNEGSKA (reference sequence). After removal of 0 bases from V and 4 bases from J, the junction contained 7 bases not matched to a gene. The length of the CDR3 is 16 residues. CDR3 residues: CSARDPLGTGGYGYTF. CDR3 bases: TGCAGTGCTAGAGATCCGCTCGGGACAGGGGGCTATGGCTACACCTTC.

A few counts support this clonotype. This sequence joins TRBV12-3 or TRBV12-4 and TRBJ2-1; possible D gene TRBD2, 5 bases. The CDR3 is made up of 12 amino acids. Trimming cost V 6 bases and J 12 bases, with 15 bases left between them. CDR3 loop: CASSLRPGLQFF. The CDR3, as DNA: TGTGCCAGCAGCCTGCGCCCGGGATTGCAGTTCTTC.

J is TRBJ1-2 and V is TRBV5-6; 9 bases line up with TRBD1. The CDR3 runs 16 residues. The junction had 15 bases not matched to a gene; V was cut back by 4 bases and J by 8 bases. Germline values: CDR1 SGHDT, CDR2 YYEEEE. The CDR3 DNA follows: TGTGCCAGCAGCCAAGCGGGACAGGGAATTATTTTGGGCTACACCTTC. Protein sequence: CASSQAGQGIILGYTF.

The sample holds a few counts of this clonotype. The rearrangement links TRBV12-3 or TRBV12-4 to TRBJ2-7; 9 bases are shared with TRBD1. The CDR3 totals 14 residues. After removal of 5 bases from V and 7 bases from J, the junction contained 9 bases not matched to a gene. CDR3 residues: CASSLIQGAEEQYF. As DNA, the CDR3 is TGTGCCAGCAGTCTGATACAGGGGGCGGAAGAGCAGTACTTC.

This chain joins TRBV7-9 and TRBJ2-7, with TRBD2 as a possible D gene (6 bases). The CDR3 sequence is 14 residues long. CDR1 and CDR2 from the germline V gene are SEHNR and FQNEAQ (reference sequence). V dropped 5 bases and J dropped 2 bases, with 13 bases sitting between them. The CDR3 loop is CASSLRLVPYEQYF. The CDR3 DNA reads TGTGCCAGCAGCCTCCGACTAGTCCCCTACGAGCAGTACTTC.

The rearrangement links TRBV5-5 to TRBJ1-1; D uncertain. Germline CDR1 and CDR2: SGHKS and YYEKEE (reference sequence). This CDR3 region has 14 residues. The ends were cut back, 3 bases at V and 3 bases at J, with 12 bases in the middle. CDR3 sequence: CASSSIAGDTEAFF. CDR3 DNA sequence: TGTGCCAGCAGCTCGATAGCCGGGGACACTGAAGCTTTCTTT.

The V gene is TRBV28, the J gene TRBJ1-2, with D possibly matching TRBD1 (6 bases). The germline V gene encodes CDR1 MDHEN and CDR2 SYDVKM. CDR3 length: 16 amino acids. V was trimmed by 5 bases and J by 8 bases, leaving 24 bases between them. The CDR3 nucleotides are TGTGCCAGCAGTCTCGCTCTCGGGGGCTACCTAAGGGGCTACACCTTC. Amino acid sequence: CASSLALGGYLRGYTF.

The rearrangement joins TRBV19 to TRBJ2-5; no clear D. This CDR3 is built from 12 residues. Germline V gene lookup returns CDR1 LNHDA and CDR2 SQIVND (reference sequence). V was cut by 8 bases and J by 2 bases, with 9 bases left in between. CDR3 region: CASGPWQETQYF. The CDR3 DNA reads TGTGCCAGTGGACCTTGGCAAGAGACCCAGTACTTC.

This rearrangement joins TRBV4-2 to TRBJ1-2; D call uncertain. The germline V and J ends were trimmed by 0 bases and 4 bases, with 21 bases remaining between them. The CDR3 is made up of 18 amino acids. Per the germline V gene, CDR1 is LGHNA and CDR2 is YNFKEQ. CDR3 sequence reads: CASSQDPAEGTSSYGYTF. The DNA of the CDR3 is TGTGCCAGCAGCCAAGATCCGGCAGAGGGAACATCGAGCTATGGCTACACCTTC.

Remarks on this clonotype: Germline is not matched at one junction end, which may reflect a read error. J is TRBJ2-1 and V is TRBV6-6; perhaps TRBD1 as D (6 bases). The CDR3 spans 14 residues. The germline gives CDR1 MNHNY, CDR2 SVGAGI (reference sequence). CDR3: CASSYTGTYNGQFF. The CDR3 DNA sequence: TGTGCCAGCAGTTACACGGGGACATACAATGGGCAGTTCTTC.

The V and J genes are TRBV3-1 and TRBJ2-1; D ambiguous. There are 16 residues in the CDR3. Between the trimmed V and J ends, which lost 0 bases and 4 bases, there was a span of 13 bases. Per the germline V gene, CDR1 is LGHDT and CDR2 is YNNKEL (reference sequence). CDR3 sequence: CASSQEFIGIYNEQFF. The CDR3 DNA reads as TGTGCCAGCAGCCAAGAGTTTATAGGTATTTACAATGAGCAGTTCTTC.

The chain uses TRBV10-3 and TRBJ1-2; D may be TRBD1 (6 bases). Trimming took 5 bases from V and 7 from J, leaving 11 bases between them. The CDR3 runs 12 residues. Germline CDR1 and CDR2: ENHRY and SYGVKD. The CDR3 sequence: CAISRGTCGYTF. The CDR3 bases are TGTGCCATCAGTAGGGGGACATGTGGCTACACCTTC.

This clonotype was seen more than once but under ten times. The J gene is TRBJ2-7, the V gene TRBV5-5, with TRBD1 as a possible D gene (6 bases). The assigned J gene may be wrong: the sequence end matches TRBJ2-4 better. This CDR3 is 14 amino acids long. The germline V gene has CDR1 SGHKS and CDR2 YYEKEE (reference sequence). CDR3 protein: CASSFWGLVDIQYF. CDR3 nucleotides: TGTGCCAGCAGCTTTTGGGGGCTGGTAGACATTCAGTACTTC.

The sample holds a few counts of this clonotype. This rearrangement joins TRBV7-2 to TRBJ2-5; D might be TRBD1 (6 bases). The CDR3 sequence is 16 residues long. Deletions cut 5 bases from V and 0 bases from J, with 16 bases between. Germline V gives CDR1 SGHTA, CDR2 FQGNSA. The CDR3 loop is CASSPRVGAYQETQYF. The CDR3 DNA reads TGTGCCAGCAGCCCCCGGGTGGGGGCGTACCAAGAGACCCAGTACTTC.

V usage is TRBV6-6 and J usage is TRBJ2-7, with a weak D call TRBD1 (6 bases). Germline V gene lookup returns CDR1 MNHNY and CDR2 SVGAGI (reference sequence). There are 14 residues in the CDR3. Trimming removed 7 bases from V and 6 bases from J, with 19 bases in between. DNA for the CDR3: TGTGCCAGCACCACGGGGACATTCGGGTCCGAGCAGTACTTC. Protein sequence: CASTTGTFGSEQYF.

This clonotype showed up just a few times. The chain joins TRBV2 to TRBJ1-5; D call uncertain. The germline V gene has CDR1 SNHLY and CDR2 FYNNEI. The V end was cut by 5 bases, the J end by 3 bases, with 8 bases between. This CDR3 comprises 13 residues. CDR3: CASSREINQPQHF. In DNA form, the CDR3 reads TGTGCCAGCAGTCGGGAGATCAATCAGCCCCAGCATTTT.

This rearrangement joins TRBV28 to TRBJ1-2; 9 bases line up with TRBD1. The CDR3 has 15 amino acids. Germline values: CDR1 MDHEN, CDR2 SYDVKM. After removal of 2 bases from V and 1 base from J, the junction contained 2 bases not matched to a gene. This CDR3 is CASSLTGGLNYGYTF. The CDR3 DNA is TGTGCCAGCAGTTTAACAGGGGGCCTTAACTATGGCTACACCTTC.